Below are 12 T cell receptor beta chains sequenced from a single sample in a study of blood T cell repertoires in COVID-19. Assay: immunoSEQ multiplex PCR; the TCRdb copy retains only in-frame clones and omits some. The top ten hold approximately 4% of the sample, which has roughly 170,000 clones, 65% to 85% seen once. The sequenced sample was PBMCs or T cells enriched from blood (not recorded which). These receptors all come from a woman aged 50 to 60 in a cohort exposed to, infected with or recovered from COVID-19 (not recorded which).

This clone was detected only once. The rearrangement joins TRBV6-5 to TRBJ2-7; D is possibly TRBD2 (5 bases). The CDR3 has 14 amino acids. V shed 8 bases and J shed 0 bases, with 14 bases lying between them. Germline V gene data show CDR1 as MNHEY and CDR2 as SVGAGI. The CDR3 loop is CASAVDYSSYEQYF. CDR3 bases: TGTGCCAGCGCTGTTGACTATTCCTCCTACGAGCAGTACTTC.

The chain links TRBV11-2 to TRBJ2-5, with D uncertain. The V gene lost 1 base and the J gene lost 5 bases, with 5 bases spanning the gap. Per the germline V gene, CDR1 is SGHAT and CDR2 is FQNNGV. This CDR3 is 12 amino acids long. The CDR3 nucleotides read TGTGCCAGCAGCTTAGTTATGGAGACCCAGTACTTC. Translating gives CASSLVMETQYF. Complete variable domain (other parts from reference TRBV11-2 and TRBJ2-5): EAGVAQSPRYKIIEKRQSVAFWCNPISGHATLYWYQQILGQGPKLLIQFQNNGVVDDSQLPKDRFSAERLKGVDSTLKIQPAKLEDSAVYLCASSLVMETQYFGPGTRLLVL.

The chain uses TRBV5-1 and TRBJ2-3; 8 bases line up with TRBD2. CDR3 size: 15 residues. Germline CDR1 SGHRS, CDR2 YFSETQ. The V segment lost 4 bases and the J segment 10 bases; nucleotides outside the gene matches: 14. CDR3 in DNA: TGCGCCAGCAGCCCGGGGCCAGCGGGGGAAGCTGCGCAGTATTTT. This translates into CASSPGPAGEAAQYF.

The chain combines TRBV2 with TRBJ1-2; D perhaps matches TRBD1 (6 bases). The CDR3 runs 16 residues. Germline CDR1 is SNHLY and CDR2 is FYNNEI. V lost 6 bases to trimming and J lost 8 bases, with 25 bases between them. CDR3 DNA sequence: TGTGCCAGCAGCCCAGCAAATATAGGGACAAAGGAGGGCTACACCTTC. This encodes CASSPANIGTKEGYTF.

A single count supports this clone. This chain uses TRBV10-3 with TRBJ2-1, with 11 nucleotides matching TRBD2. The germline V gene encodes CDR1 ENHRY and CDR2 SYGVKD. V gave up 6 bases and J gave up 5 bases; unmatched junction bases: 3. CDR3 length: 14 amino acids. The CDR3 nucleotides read TGTGCCATCAGGACTAGCGGGAATGACAATGAGCAGTTCTTC. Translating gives CAIRTSGNDNEQFF.

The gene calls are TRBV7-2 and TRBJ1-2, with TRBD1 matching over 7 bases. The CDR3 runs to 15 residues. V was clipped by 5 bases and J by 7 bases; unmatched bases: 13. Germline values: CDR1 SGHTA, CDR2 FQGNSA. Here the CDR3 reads CASSPSGQTSGGYTF. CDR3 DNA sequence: TGTGCCAGCAGCCCTTCGGGACAGACTAGTGGTGGCTACACCTTC.

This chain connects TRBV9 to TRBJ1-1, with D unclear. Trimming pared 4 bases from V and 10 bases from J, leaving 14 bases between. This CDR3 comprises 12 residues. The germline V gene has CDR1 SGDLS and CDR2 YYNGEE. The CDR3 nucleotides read TGTGCCAGCAGCCCCATTCGGTCTGGAGCTTTCTTT. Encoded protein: CASSPIRSGAFF.

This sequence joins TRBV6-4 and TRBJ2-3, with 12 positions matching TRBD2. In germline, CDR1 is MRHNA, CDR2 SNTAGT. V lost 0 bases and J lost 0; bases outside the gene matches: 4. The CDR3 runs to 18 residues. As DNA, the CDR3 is TGTGCCAGCAGTGACTCCCGGACTAGCGGGGTTAGCACAGATACGCAGTATTTT. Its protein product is CASSDSRTSGVSTDTQYF.

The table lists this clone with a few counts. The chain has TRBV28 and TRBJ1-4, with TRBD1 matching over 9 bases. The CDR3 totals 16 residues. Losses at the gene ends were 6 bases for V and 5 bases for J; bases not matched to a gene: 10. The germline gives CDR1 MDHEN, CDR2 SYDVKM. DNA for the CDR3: TGTGCCAGCAGATTCACCAACAGGGGGCAGAATGAAAAACTGTTTTTT. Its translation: CASRFTNRGQNEKLFF.

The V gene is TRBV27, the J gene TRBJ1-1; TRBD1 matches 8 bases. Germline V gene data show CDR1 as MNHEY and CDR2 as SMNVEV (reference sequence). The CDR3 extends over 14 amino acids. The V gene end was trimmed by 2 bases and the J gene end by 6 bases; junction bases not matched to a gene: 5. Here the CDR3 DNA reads TGTGCCAGCAGTTTACAGGGGGCGCGGGCTGAAGCTTTCTTT. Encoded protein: CASSLQGARAEAFF.

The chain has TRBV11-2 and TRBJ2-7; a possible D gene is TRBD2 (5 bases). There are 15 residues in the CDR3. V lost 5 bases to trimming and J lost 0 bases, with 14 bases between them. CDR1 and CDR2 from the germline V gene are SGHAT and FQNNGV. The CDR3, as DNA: TGTGCCAGCAGCCCTCTCGGAGGTCTCTCCTACGAGCAGTACTTC. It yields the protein CASSPLGGLSYEQYF.

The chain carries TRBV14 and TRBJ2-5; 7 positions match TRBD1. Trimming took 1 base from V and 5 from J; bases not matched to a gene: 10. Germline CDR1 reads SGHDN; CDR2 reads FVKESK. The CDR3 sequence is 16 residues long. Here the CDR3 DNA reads TGTGCCAGCAGCCAAGGACAGGGTCGTCGCCCGGAGACCCAGTACTTC. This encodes CASSQGQGRRPETQYF.